Included here is one TCR beta chain sequence, with context. The antigen is not known. The sample comes from a study of OX40 agonist ivuxolimab in advanced cancers. The overall study: Past anti-PD-1, anti-PD-L1 or anti-CTLA-4 therapy was accepted, and roughly 42% had received some.

Trimming shortened V by 6 bases and J by 4 bases, and 10 bases separated the two germline ends. The CDR3 loop spans 13 amino acids. Germline-derived CDR1 and CDR2 are KGHSH and LQKENI. Study outcomes and limitations: Researchers did not determine the expanded peripheral T cells' antigen specificity. Certain nonresponders likewise exhibited a low normalized T-cell clonal expansion.

Data came from immunoSEQ multiplex PCR; TCRdb stores just in-frame clones and leaves some out. The sample lists roughly 79,000 clones, about 80% seen once, with about 0.51% in the top ten. The receptor was isolated from an adult with an advanced solid tumor such as melanoma, head and neck, liver or kidney cancer. J is TRBJ1-5 and V is TRBV18, with D possibly TRBD1 on 6 matching bases. The starting material was CD4+ or CD8+ T cells sorted from blood, obtained in a trial of the OX40 agonist ivuxolimab. The CDR3 here is CASSADSNQPQHF. The CDR3 bases are TGTGCCAGCTCCGCGGACAGTAATCAGCCCCAGCATTTT.